These 12 T cell receptor beta chains originate from one sample sequenced in a study of blood T cells in healthy people across ages. It was with a sample-barcoded 5' primer and a J-beta primer mix that a second PCR of roughly 7 to 12 cycles was run. Using its own MiXCR run on the 5' RACE reads, TCRdb lists one record per CDR3 protein. The profile shows over 500,000 distinct CDR3 sequences, 45% to 60% of them singletons. Sequencing was done on a sample of blood. The receptors derive from a woman of 80 years or more in good health.

This clonotype occurred many times. The chain links TRBV20-1 to TRBJ2-1; maybe TRBD2 (6 bases). Germline V gene sequence: CDR1 DFQATT, CDR2 SNEGSKA (reference sequence). The CDR3 is 14 amino acids. Trimming left V 4 bases short and J 0 bases short, with 10 bases between. The CDR3 coding sequence is TGCAGTGCTACCGGGGGTAGCTCCTACAATGAGCAGTTCTTC. Protein product: CSATGGSSYNEQFF.

This clonotype came up many times. V and J are TRBV29-1 and TRBJ2-6; no clear D. CDR3 length equals 13 residues. Germline V gene lookup returns CDR1 SQVTM and CDR2 ANQGSEA. V was trimmed by 4 bases and J by 2 bases, leaving 6 bases between them. DNA of the CDR3: TGCAGCGTTGCAAAAACTGGGGCCAACGTCCTGACTTTC. It translates to CSVAKTGANVLTF.

Ten or more counts support this clonotype. DNA of the CDR3: TGTGCCAGCAGCTTAGCGGGACTAGCGGTCGCCCAAGAGACCCAGTACTTC. This gives the protein CASSLAGLAVAQETQYF. This rearrangement joins TRBV7-2 to TRBJ2-5; 11 positions match TRBD2. Germline lookup yields CDR1 SGHTA and CDR2 FQGNSA. CDR3 size: 17 residues. V lost 0 bases, J lost 1 base, and 4 bases stayed unmatched.

This clonotype appeared once. A much larger clone differs by one base, so this may be a read error. The V gene is TRBV2, the J gene TRBJ2-7, with no clear D. The V gene's germline CDR1 is SNHLY and CDR2 FYNNEI. The CDR3 has 12 amino acids. Trimming removed 7 bases from V and 4 bases from J, with 11 bases in between. In nucleotides, the CDR3 is TGTGCCAGCACCATATTCTGGTACGAGCAGTACTTC. The encoded protein is CASTIFWYEQYF.

On this clonotype: This may be a read error, as it is one base from a much larger clone. The chain is built from TRBV12-3 or TRBV12-4 and TRBJ2-1; 11 bases are shared with TRBD1. This CDR3 spans 15 amino acids. DNA for the CDR3: TGTGCCAGCACATGGACAGGGGGCGTTTACAATGGGCAGTTCTTC. This translates into CASTWTGGVYNGQFF.

The CDR3 DNA reads as TGCAGTGCTAGAGATCCGACAGGGAACGAGCAGTACTTC. Translated, it gives CSARDPTGNEQYF. This rearrangement joins TRBV20-1 to TRBJ2-4; 7 positions agree with TRBD1. The tail of the sequence fits TRBJ2-7 better, so the J call may be wrong. The CDR3 sequence is 13 residues long. The germline V gene has CDR1 DFQATT and CDR2 SNEGSKA (reference sequence).

This clonotype was observed many times. This rearrangement joins TRBV6-1 to TRBJ2-5; D gene unclear. Germline lookup yields CDR1 MNHNS and CDR2 SASEGT. With 2 bases removed from V and 5 bases from J, the gap between germline ends came to 6 bases. The CDR3 runs to 12 residues. CDR3 nucleotides: TGTGCCAGCAGTGAATTTGGGGAGACCCAGTACTTC. As protein: CASSEFGETQYF.

Comment on this clonotype: A much more abundant neighbour one base away suggests this may be a read error. This chain links TRBV7-2 with TRBJ2-4; 7 nucleotides line up with TRBD1. The germline CDR1 and CDR2 sequences are SGHTA and FQGNSA. The CDR3 totals 18 residues. Unmatched junction bases numbered 16, after V lost 2 bases and J lost 6 bases. CDR3 DNA sequence: TGTGCCAGCAGCTTACTCGGAGAGGGGGCTTCATGCCGAAACATTCAGTACTTC. Protein sequence: CASSLLGEGASCRNIQYF.

A note on this clonotype: It may be a read error: a sequence one base away is much more abundant. Here the CDR3 omits its conserved ending phenylalanine or tryptophan, so a read error is the likely source. The rearrangement uses TRBV20-1 and TRBJ1-2, with 7 positions matching TRBD1. V gave up 0 bases and J gave up 4 bases; unmatched junction bases: 8. The CDR3 runs 15 residues. Germline CDR1 is DFQATT and CDR2 is SNEGSKA (reference sequence). The CDR3 here is CSARDPLGTAYGYTS. In DNA, the CDR3 is TGCAGTGCTAGAGATCCCCTTGGGACAGCCTATGGCTACACCTCC.

Remarks on this clonotype: A read error may explain this, as a much larger clone is one base away. The rearrangement links TRBV7-6 to TRBJ2-5, with 8 positions matching TRBD2. There are 16 residues in the CDR3. Per germline, CDR1 SGHVS and CDR2 FNYEAQ. The CDR3 DNA reads TGTGCCAGCAACTTAGGAGTATTAGCGGGGAAAGAGACCCAGTACTTC. It specifies CASNLGVLAGKETQYF.

Comments on this clonotype: A much larger clone sits a single nucleotide away, making a read error possible. The rearrangement joins TRBV12-3 or TRBV12-4 to TRBJ1-2, with D maybe TRBD1 (6 bases). This CDR3 has 11 residues. CDR3 nucleotides: TGTGCCAGCGATCACAGGGATGGCTGCACCTTC. Translated, it gives CASDHRDGCTF.

This sequence joins TRBV4-3 and TRBJ2-1; D is perhaps TRBD2 (7 bases). The CDR3 totals 15 residues. The germline V and J ends were trimmed by 0 bases and 5 bases, with 11 bases remaining between them. Germline CDR1 reads LGHNA; CDR2 reads YSLEER. For the CDR3, the DNA is TGCGCCAGCAGCCAAGATCCGGGGGGCAACAATGAGCAGTTCTTC. Translation gives CASSQDPGGNNEQFF.